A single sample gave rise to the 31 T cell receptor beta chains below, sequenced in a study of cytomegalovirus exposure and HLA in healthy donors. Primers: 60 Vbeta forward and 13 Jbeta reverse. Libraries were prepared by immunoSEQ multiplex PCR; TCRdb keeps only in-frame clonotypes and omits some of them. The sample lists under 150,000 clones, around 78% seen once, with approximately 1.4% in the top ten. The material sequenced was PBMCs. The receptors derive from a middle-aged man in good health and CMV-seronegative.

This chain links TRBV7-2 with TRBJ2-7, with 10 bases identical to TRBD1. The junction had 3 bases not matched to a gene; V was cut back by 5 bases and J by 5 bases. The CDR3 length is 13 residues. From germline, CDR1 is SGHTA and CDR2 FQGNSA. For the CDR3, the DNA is TGTGCCAGCAGCGCGGACAGGGGGGACGAGCAGTACTTC. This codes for CASSADRGDEQYF.

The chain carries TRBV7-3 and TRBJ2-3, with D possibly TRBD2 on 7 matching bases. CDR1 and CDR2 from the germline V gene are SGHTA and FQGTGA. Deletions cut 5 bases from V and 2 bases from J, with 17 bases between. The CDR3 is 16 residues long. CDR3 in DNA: TGTGCCAGCAGCCTCTCGGGGGGCCCCACCACAGATACGCAGTATTTT. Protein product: CASSLSGGPTTDTQYF.

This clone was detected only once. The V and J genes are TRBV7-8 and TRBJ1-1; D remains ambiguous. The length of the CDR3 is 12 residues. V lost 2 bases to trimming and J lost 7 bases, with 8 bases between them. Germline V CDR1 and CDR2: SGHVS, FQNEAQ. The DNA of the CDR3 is TGTGCCAGCAGCTTATGGGCGGGTGAAGCTTTCTTT. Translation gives CASSLWAGEAFF.

CDR3: CASRSGQGYTEAFF. The CDR3 nucleotides read TGCGCCAGCAGGTCCGGACAGGGCTACACTGAAGCTTTCTTT. The chain combines TRBV5-1 with TRBJ1-1; the match to TRBD1 covers 8 bases. Germline V CDR1 and CDR2: SGHRS, YFSETQ. Unmatched junction bases numbered 6, after V lost 5 bases and J lost 3 bases. The CDR3 is 14 amino acids.

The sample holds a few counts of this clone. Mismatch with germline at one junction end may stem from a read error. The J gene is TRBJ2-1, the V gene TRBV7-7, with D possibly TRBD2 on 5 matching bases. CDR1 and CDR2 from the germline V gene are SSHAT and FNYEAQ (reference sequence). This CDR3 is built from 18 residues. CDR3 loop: CASSRLATSDNTYNEQFF. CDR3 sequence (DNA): TGTGCTAGCAGCCGCCTTGCCACTAGTGACAATACCTACAATGAGCAGTTCTTC.

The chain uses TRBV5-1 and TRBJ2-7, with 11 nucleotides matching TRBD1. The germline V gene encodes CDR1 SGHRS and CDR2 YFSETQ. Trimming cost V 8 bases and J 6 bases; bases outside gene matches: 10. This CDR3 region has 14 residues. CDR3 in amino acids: CASNAGTGGGEQYF. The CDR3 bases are TGCGCCAGTAATGCCGGGACAGGGGGGGGCGAGCAGTACTTC.

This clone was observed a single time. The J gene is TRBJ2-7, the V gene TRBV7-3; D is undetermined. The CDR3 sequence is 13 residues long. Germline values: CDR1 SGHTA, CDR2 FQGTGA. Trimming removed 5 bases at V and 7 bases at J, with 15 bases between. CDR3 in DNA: TGTGCCAGCAGCCTAAATTCGATCGGGGAGCAGTACTTC. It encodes CASSLNSIGEQYF.

In nucleotides, the CDR3 is TGTGCCAGCAGTTCCCAGGGGGCGAACGAGCAGTACTTC. Amino acids: CASSSQGANEQYF. The J gene is TRBJ2-7, the V gene TRBV27; 8 positions agree with TRBD1. The CDR3 covers 13 residues. Trimming at V came to 4 bases and at J to 5 bases, leaving 4 bases not matched to a gene. The germline V gene encodes CDR1 MNHEY and CDR2 SMNVEV (reference sequence).

Here the CDR3 reads CASSLQGVNTEAFF. CDR3 nucleotide sequence: TGTGCCAGCAGCCTACAGGGGGTGAACACTGAAGCTTTCTTT. This chain connects TRBV7-3 to TRBJ1-1, with 8 bases fitting TRBD1. The CDR3 runs to 14 residues. The germline V gene has CDR1 SGHTA and CDR2 FQGTGA. With 5 bases clipped from V and 0 bases from J, the junction kept 2 bases outside the gene matches.

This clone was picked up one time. The CDR3 here is CASSQGLAGWGPGELFF. DNA of the CDR3: TGTGCCAGCAGCCAGGGACTAGCGGGATGGGGACCCGGGGAGCTGTTTTTT. The V call is TRBV7-2, the J call TRBJ2-2; 13 bases agree with TRBD2. The J segment lost 6 bases and the V segment lost 5 bases, leaving 9 bases of the junction unmatched. Per the germline V gene, CDR1 is SGHTA and CDR2 is FQGNSA. CDR3 length: 17 amino acids.

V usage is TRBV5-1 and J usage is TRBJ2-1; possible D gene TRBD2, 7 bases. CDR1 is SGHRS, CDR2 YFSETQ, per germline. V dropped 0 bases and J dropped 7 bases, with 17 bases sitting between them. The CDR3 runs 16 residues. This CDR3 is CASSLVAGALMNEQFF. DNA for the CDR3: TGCGCCAGCAGCTTGGTCGCGGGGGCCCTTATGAATGAGCAGTTCTTC.

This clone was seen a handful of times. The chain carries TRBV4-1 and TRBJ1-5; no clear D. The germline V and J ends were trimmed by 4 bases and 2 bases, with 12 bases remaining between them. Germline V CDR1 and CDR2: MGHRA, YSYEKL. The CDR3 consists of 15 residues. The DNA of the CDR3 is TGCGCCAGCAGCCTCCTCCCCCGGGGCAATCAGCCCCAGCATTTT. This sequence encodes CASSLLPRGNQPQHF.

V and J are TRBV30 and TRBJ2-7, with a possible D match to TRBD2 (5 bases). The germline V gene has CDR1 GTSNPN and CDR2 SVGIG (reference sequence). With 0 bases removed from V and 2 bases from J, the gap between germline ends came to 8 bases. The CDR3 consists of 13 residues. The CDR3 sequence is CAWSVSAAYEQYF. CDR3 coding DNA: TGTGCCTGGAGTGTATCAGCGGCCTACGAGCAGTACTTC.

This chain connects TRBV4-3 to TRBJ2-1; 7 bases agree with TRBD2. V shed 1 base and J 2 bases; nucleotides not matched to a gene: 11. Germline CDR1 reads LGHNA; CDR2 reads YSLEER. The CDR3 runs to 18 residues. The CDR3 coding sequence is TGCGCCAGCAGCCAAGGGGAGGGCGGGGGTTTGACCTACAATGAGCAGTTCTTC. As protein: CASSQGEGGGLTYNEQFF.

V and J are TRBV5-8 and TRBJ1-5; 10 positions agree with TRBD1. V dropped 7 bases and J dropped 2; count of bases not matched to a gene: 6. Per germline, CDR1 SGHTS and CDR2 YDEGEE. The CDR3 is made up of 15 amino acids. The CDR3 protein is CASHRTGGGNQPQHF. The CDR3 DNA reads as TGTGCCAGCCACAGGACAGGGGGTGGCAATCAGCCCCAGCATTTT.

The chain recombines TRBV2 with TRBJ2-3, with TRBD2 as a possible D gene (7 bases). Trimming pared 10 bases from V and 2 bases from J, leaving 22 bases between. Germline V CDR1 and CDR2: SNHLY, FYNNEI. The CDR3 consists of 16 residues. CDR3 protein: CANEGGAGAPTDTQYF. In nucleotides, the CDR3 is TGTGCCAACGAGGGGGGGGCGGGGGCCCCCACAGATACGCAGTATTTT.

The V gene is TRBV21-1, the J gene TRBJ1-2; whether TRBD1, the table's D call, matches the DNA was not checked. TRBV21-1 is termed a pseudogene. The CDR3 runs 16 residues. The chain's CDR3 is CASSKKGTGGNYGYTF. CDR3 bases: TGTGCCAGCAGCAAAAAGGGGACAGGCGGAAACTATGGCTACACCTTC.

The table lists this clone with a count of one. In nucleotides, the CDR3 is TGTGCCAGCAGCTTAGAAGGGGGCGCCTATGGCTACACCTTC. Translated, it gives CASSLEGGAYGYTF. The genes are TRBV11-2 and TRBJ1-2; 7 bases are shared with TRBD1. Germline CDR1 SGHAT, CDR2 FQNNGV. V shed 0 bases and J 4 bases; nucleotides not matched to a gene: 2. The CDR3 is 14 residues long.

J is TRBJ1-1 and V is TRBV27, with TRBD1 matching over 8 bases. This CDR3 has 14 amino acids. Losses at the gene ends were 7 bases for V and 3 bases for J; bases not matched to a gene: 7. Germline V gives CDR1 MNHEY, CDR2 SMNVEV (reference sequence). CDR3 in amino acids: CASNDRGLDTEAFF. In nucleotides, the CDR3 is TGTGCCAGCAACGACAGGGGATTGGACACTGAAGCTTTCTTT.

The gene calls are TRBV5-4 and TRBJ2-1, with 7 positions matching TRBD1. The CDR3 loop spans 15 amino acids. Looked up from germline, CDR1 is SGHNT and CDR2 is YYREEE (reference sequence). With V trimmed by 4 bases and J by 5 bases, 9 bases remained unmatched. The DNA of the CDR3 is TGTGCCAGCAGCACGGGGACAGCCCCTAACAATGAGCAGTTCTTC. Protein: CASSTGTAPNNEQFF. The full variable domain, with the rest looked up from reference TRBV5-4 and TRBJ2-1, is ETGVTQSPTHLIKTRGQQVTLRCSSQSGHNTVSWYQQALGQGPQFIFQYYREEENGRGNFPPRFSGLQFPNYSSELNVNALELDDSALYLCASSTGTAPNNEQFFGPGTRLTVL.

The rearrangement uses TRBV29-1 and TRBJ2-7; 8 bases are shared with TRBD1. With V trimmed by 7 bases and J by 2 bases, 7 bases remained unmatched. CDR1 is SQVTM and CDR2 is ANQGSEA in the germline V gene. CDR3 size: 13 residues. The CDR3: CSARDRLTYEQYF. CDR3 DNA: TGCAGCGCAAGGGACAGGTTAACCTACGAGCAGTACTTC.

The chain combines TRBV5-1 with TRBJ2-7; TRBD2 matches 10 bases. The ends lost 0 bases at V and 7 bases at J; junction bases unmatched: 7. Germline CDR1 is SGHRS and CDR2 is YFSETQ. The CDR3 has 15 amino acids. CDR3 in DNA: TGCGCCAGCAGCTTGGGGTCTGGACTAGCGGAGGAGCAGTACTTC. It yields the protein CASSLGSGLAEEQYF.

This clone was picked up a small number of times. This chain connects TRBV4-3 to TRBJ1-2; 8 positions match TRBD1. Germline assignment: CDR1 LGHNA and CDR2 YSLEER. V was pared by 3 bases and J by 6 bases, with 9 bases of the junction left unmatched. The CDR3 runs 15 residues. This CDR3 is CASSHYQGAGDGYTF. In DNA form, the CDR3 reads TGCGCCAGCAGCCACTATCAGGGGGCGGGAGATGGCTACACCTTC.

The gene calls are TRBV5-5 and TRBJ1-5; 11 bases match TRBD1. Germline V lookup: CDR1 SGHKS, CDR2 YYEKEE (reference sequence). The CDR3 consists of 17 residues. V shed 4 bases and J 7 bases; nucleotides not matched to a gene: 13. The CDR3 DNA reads TGTGCCAGCAGCATCGGGACAGGGGGTGGGGTCGGCCAGCCCCAGCATTTT. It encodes CASSIGTGGGVGQPQHF.

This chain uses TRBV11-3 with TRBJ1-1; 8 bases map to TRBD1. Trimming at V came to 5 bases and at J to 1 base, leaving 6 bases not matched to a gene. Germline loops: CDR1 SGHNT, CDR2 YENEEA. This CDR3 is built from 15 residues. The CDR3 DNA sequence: TGTGCCAGCAGCGAAAGACAGGGGAAGAACACTGAAGCTTTCTTT. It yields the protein CASSERQGKNTEAFF.

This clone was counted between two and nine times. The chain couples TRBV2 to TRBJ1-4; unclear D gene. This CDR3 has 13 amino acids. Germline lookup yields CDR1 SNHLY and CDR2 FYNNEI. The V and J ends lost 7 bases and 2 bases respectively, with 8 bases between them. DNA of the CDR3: TGTGCCAGCACCGTTAATACTAATGAAAAACTGTTTTTT. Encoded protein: CASTVNTNEKLFF.

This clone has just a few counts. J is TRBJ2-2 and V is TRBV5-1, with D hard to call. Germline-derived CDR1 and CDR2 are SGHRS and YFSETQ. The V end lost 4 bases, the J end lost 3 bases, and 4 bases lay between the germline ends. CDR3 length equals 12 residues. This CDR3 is CASSHYTGELFF. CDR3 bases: TGCGCCAGCAGCCACTACACCGGGGAGCTGTTTTTT.

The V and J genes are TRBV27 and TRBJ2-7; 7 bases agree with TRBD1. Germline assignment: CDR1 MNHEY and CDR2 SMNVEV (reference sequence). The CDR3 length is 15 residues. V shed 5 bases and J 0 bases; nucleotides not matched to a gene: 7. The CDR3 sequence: CASSLRGQASYEQYF. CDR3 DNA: TGTGCCAGCAGTCTCCGAGGACAGGCCTCCTACGAGCAGTACTTC.

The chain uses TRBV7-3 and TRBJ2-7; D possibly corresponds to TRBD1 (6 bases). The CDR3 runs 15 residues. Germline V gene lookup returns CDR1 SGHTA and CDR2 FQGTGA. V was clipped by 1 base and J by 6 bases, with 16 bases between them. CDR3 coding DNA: TGTGCCAGCAGCTTAAGGCCTCAGGGGAGTAGCGAGCAGTACTTC. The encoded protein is CASSLRPQGSSEQYF. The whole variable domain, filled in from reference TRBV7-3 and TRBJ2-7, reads GAGVSQTPSNKVTEKGKYVELRCDPISGHTALYWYRQSLGQGPEFLIYFQGTGAADDSGLPNDRFFAVRPEGSVSTLKIQRTERGDSAVYLCASSLRPQGSSEQYFGPGTRLTVT.

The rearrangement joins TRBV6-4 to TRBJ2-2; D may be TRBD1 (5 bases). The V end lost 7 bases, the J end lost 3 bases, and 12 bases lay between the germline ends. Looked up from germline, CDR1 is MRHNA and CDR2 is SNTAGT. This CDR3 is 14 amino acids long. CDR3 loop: CASTRQPDTGELFF. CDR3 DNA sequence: TGTGCCAGCACCCGACAGCCCGACACCGGGGAGCTGTTTTTT.

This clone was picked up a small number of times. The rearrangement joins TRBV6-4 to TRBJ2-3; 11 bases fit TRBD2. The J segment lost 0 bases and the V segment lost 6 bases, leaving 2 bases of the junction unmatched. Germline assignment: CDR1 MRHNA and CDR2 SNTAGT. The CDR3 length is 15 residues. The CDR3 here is CASSRTSGSTDTQYF. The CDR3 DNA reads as TGTGCCAGCAGCCGGACTAGCGGGAGCACAGATACGCAGTATTTT.